This T cell receptor (beta chain) appears in the sequencing data of a study of spatial heterogeneity in lung cancer. Study outcomes and limitations: Tumor TCRs that were ubiquitous and expanded showed up in blood more at resection than follow-up.

Each CDR3 protein is one row after TCRdb ran MiXCR on the 5' RACE reads. The top ten hold roughly 2.7% of the sample, which has tens of thousands of distinct CDR3 sequences, more than 6.5% seen once. Germline CDR1 reads MNHEY; CDR2 reads SVGEGT. This CDR3 comprises 14 residues. Trimming shortened V by 5 bases and J by 0 bases, and 10 bases separated the two germline ends. Time point: sample taken at primary tumor resection. Unsorted whole RNA from tumor, nontumor lung or frozen PBMC underwent sequencing. Patients with untreated early-stage non-small cell lung cancer, numbering 72, were the donors. This clonotype was counted at least ten times. Its antigen is not known.

The sequence came from a female donor with early-stage non-small cell lung cancer. The material sequenced was PBMCs, taken at surgery. The chain combines TRBV6-2 or TRBV6-3 with TRBJ2-5; weak D call: TRBD2 (6 bases). Here the CDR3 DNA reads TGTGCCAGCAGTGGGGGGATGTACCAAGAGACCCAGTACTTC. Amino acids: CASSGGMYQETQYF.